These 19 T cell receptor beta chains were sequenced from one sample in a study of T cell repertoires and HLA-DP antigens. Antigen specificity for these receptors is unknown. TCRdb's table, derived via immunoSEQ multiplex PCR, lists solely in-frame clones and lacks some. Of about 89,000 clones listed, around 86% are singletons. Sequencing input: CD4+ T cells from PBMCs. The source of these receptors is a man in his forties or fifties in good health and CMV-seronegative.

The rearrangement links TRBV7-2 to TRBJ1-2; unclear D gene. This CDR3 comprises 11 residues. Trimming removed 5 bases from V and 4 bases from J, with 5 bases in between. Germline lookup yields CDR1 SGHTA and CDR2 FQGNSA. The CDR3 region has the DNA TGTGCCAGCAGCCGAGCCTATGGCTACACCTTC. This translates into CASSRAYGYTF. The whole variable domain, remainder taken from reference TRBV7-2 and TRBJ1-2, is GAGVSQSPSNKVTEKGKDVELRCDPISGHTALYWYRQSLGQGLEFLIYFQGNSAPDKSGLPSDRFSAERTGGSVSTLTIQRTQQEDSAVYLCASSRAYGYTFGSGTRLTVV.

This clone was counted once. The chain joins TRBV11-1 to TRBJ2-7; D is uncertain. V was pared by 5 bases and J by 3 bases, with 11 bases between. The CDR3 covers 13 residues. The germline V gene has CDR1 SGHAT and CDR2 FQDESV (reference sequence). The CDR3 reads CASSRLGGYEQYF. The CDR3 DNA follows: TGTGCCAGCAGCCGACTGGGTGGCTACGAGCAGTACTTC.

V is TRBV27 and J is TRBJ2-4, with D possibly being TRBD1 or TRBD2 (5 bases each). Between the trimmed V and J ends, which lost 4 bases and 4 bases, there was a span of 8 bases. The CDR3 is 13 amino acids. CDR1 and CDR2 (germline): MNHEY, SMNVEV (reference sequence). The DNA for the CDR3 is TGTGCCAGCAGTTCGGGGCAGAAAAACATTCAGTACTTC. Its translation is CASSSGQKNIQYF.

The V and J genes are TRBV5-6 and TRBJ2-2; D is perhaps TRBD1 or TRBD2 (6 bases each). V was trimmed by 5 bases and J by 0 bases, leaving 20 bases between them. The CDR3 totals 18 residues. CDR1 and CDR2 from the germline V gene are SGHDT and YYEEEE. The CDR3, as DNA: TGTGCCAGCAGGCTCGGTAGAGGGGGGAGTGCGAACACCGGGGAGCTGTTTTTT. This gives the protein CASRLGRGGSANTGELFF.

This clone was observed once. The rearrangement links TRBV6-4 to TRBJ2-1; 7 bases line up with TRBD2. CDR3 length: 15 residues. After removal of 2 bases from V and 2 bases from J, the junction contained 3 bases not matched to a gene. Germline CDR1 and CDR2: MRHNA and SNTAGT. The CDR3 spells CASSDTSDPYNEQFF. Here the CDR3 DNA reads TGTGCCAGCAGTGACACTAGCGACCCCTACAATGAGCAGTTCTTC.

V and J are TRBV5-1 and TRBJ1-6; D perhaps matches TRBD1 (5 bases). V gave up 7 bases and J gave up 7 bases, with 9 bases separating them. Germline V gene lookup returns CDR1 SGHRS and CDR2 YFSETQ. The length of the CDR3 is 12 residues. The CDR3 DNA reads TGCGCCAGCCGGGAGGGGAATTCACCCCTCCACTTT. Translating it yields CASREGNSPLHF.

The genes are TRBV7-6 and TRBJ2-7; 8 nucleotides match TRBD1. Losses at the gene ends were 2 bases for V and 4 bases for J; bases not matched to a gene: 7. Germline CDR1 and CDR2: SGHVS and FNYEAQ. The CDR3 loop spans 15 amino acids. CDR3 DNA sequence: TGTGCCAGCAGCTTAAATATCGGACAGGGTTACGAGCAGTACTTC. Protein: CASSLNIGQGYEQYF.

This clone has more than one count but fewer than ten. The chain has TRBV7-9 and TRBJ2-5, with D perhaps TRBD2 (5 bases). The CDR3 runs 13 residues. V was trimmed by 4 bases and J by 5 bases, leaving 11 bases between them. Germline V CDR1 and CDR2: SEHNR, FQNEAQ (reference sequence). CDR3 sequence: CASSSPPGETQYF. The CDR3 DNA reads TGTGCCAGCAGCTCCCCCCCGGGGGAGACCCAGTACTTC.

The gene calls are TRBV9 and TRBJ2-3, with 12 bases matching TRBD2. From germline, CDR1 is SGDLS and CDR2 YYNGEE. Germline trimming cut 3 bases from V and 4 bases from J; bases unmatched to any gene: 6. The CDR3 is made up of 16 amino acids. The CDR3 DNA is TGTGCCAGCAGCGACCCTAGCGGGAGGGCCGCAGATACGCAGTATTTT. This translates into CASSDPSGRAADTQYF.

The chain combines TRBV9 with TRBJ2-6; a weak D match, TRBD1 (6 bases). In germline, CDR1 is SGDLS, CDR2 YYNGEE. The germline V and J ends were trimmed by 3 bases and 4 bases, with 11 bases remaining between them. This CDR3 spans 15 amino acids. The CDR3 sequence is CASSGLGTGANVLTF. The CDR3 DNA is TGTGCCAGCAGCGGACTGGGGACAGGGGCCAACGTCCTGACTTTC.

This clone was counted a single time. The rearrangement joins TRBV11-2 to TRBJ2-1; D not certain. Germline V gives CDR1 SGHAT, CDR2 FQNNGV. The CDR3 runs to 13 residues. The V end was cut by 5 bases, the J end by 6 bases, with 11 bases between. The CDR3 DNA reads as TGTGCCAGCAGCCCGCAGGTGGGCAATGAGCAGTTCTTC. Residues: CASSPQVGNEQFF.

The chain recombines TRBV11-2 with TRBJ1-5; TRBD1 might be the D (6 bases). The CDR3 sequence is 14 residues long. Trimming took off 6 bases at V and 7 bases at J, with 16 bases between the two ends. Germline assignment: CDR1 SGHAT and CDR2 FQNNGV. CDR3: CASSFAGEGQPQHF. CDR3 bases: TGTGCCAGCAGTTTCGCAGGGGAAGGACAGCCCCAGCATTTT.

This chain joins TRBV7-2 and TRBJ1-1; D call uncertain. The V and J ends lost 0 bases and 7 bases respectively, with 6 bases between them. The germline CDR1 and CDR2 sequences are SGHTA and FQGNSA. The CDR3 is 12 residues long. The DNA of the CDR3 is TGTGCCAGCAGCTTAGCCGGTTTTGAAGCTTTCTTT. Translated: CASSLAGFEAFF.

This rearrangement joins TRBV5-1 to TRBJ1-1; a weak D match, TRBD1 (5 bases). Deletions cut 1 base from V and 5 bases from J, with 12 bases between. CDR1 is SGHRS and CDR2 is YFSETQ in the germline V gene. The CDR3 has 14 residues. DNA of the CDR3: TGCGCCAGCAGCTTGTTGGGGGTGGGGACTGAAGCTTTCTTT. It yields the protein CASSLLGVGTEAFF.

The chain links TRBV6-1 to TRBJ1-1; TRBD1 is a possible D gene (6 bases). The CDR3 contains 12 residues. V lost 3 bases to trimming and J lost 10 bases, with 12 bases between them. The germline V gene has CDR1 MNHNS and CDR2 SASEGT. CDR3 in DNA: TGTGCCAGCAGTGATATAAGCAGGGGAGCTTTCTTT. Protein product: CASSDISRGAFF.

The genes are TRBV7-2 and TRBJ2-6; TRBD2 might be the D (6 bases). Germline loops: CDR1 SGHTA, CDR2 FQGNSA. The V end was cut by 2 bases, the J end by 0 bases, with 14 bases between. CDR3 length: 18 residues. In nucleotides, the CDR3 is TGTGCCAGCAGCTTACGTGCGGGACGAAGCTCTGGGGCCAACGTCCTGACTTTC. Translating it yields CASSLRAGRSSGANVLTF. The variable domain in full, with the rest retrieved from reference TRBV7-2 and TRBJ2-6, is GAGVSQSPSNKVTEKGKDVELRCDPISGHTALYWYRQSLGQGLEFLIYFQGNSAPDKSGLPSDRFSAERTGGSVSTLTIQRTQQEDSAVYLCASSLRAGRSSGANVLTFGAGSRLTVL.

This clone was detected only once. This chain links TRBV28 with TRBJ2-7; D might be TRBD1 (6 bases). The V and J ends lost 5 bases and 6 bases respectively, with 26 bases between them. This CDR3 comprises 17 residues. Germline V CDR1 and CDR2: MDHEN, SYDVKM. The CDR3 loop reads CASSPLGGRGRVSEQYF. The CDR3 DNA reads TGTGCCAGCAGTCCCCTTGGGGGCAGGGGAAGGGTTAGCGAGCAGTACTTC.

The chain combines TRBV11-1 with TRBJ1-6; D may be TRBD1 (6 bases). The CDR3 extends over 14 amino acids. The V and J ends lost 3 bases and 6 bases respectively, with 9 bases between them. CDR1 and CDR2 from the germline V gene are SGHAT and FQDESV (reference sequence). The CDR3: CASSFRTANSPLHF. The CDR3 bases are TGTGCCAGCAGCTTCCGGACAGCTAATTCACCCCTCCACTTT.

This clone has a single count. This chain connects TRBV5-8 to TRBJ2-3; D remains unclear. Per germline, CDR1 SGHTS and CDR2 YDEGEE. The V and J ends lost 6 bases and 2 bases respectively, with 22 bases between them. The CDR3 is made up of 17 amino acids. The CDR3 protein is CASTRSRASTSTDTQYF. The DNA of the CDR3 is TGTGCCAGCACCCGCTCCCGGGCCTCAACCTCCACAGATACGCAGTATTTT.